This record looks at one T cell receptor (beta chain) sequence and its context. The target antigen is unknown. The data are from a study of CD4 T cell repertoires in COVID-19. Study-level findings and limits: Two or all three memory subsets shared several highly expanded SARS-CoV-2-reactive clonotypes.

This table comes from immunoSEQ multiplex PCR, and its TCRdb copy is limited to in-frame clones, with some not included. Of approximately 75,000 clones listed, under 90% are singletons. Trimming cost V 2 bases and J 2 bases, with 11 bases left between them. Germline V gene data show CDR1 as LNHNV and CDR2 as YYDKDF (reference sequence). The CDR3 contains 15 residues. The memory T cells were sequenced right after ex vivo isolation, without culture. The sample consisted of CD4+ T cells from peripheral blood, taken after recovery from COVID-19. V and J are TRBV15 and TRBJ2-3, with TRBD1 as a possible D gene (5 bases). The sequence came from a human donor who had COVID-19. The CDR3 DNA reads as TGTGCCACCAGCAGACAGGGCGGATCCACAGATACGCAGTATTTT. This sequence encodes CATSRQGGSTDTQYF. Variable domain in full (rest from reference TRBV15 and TRBJ2-3): DAMVIQNPRYQVTQFGKPVTLSCSQTLNHNVMYWYQQKSSQAPKLLFHYYDKDFNNEADTPDNFQSRRPNTSFCFLDIRSPGLGDTAMYLCATSRQGGSTDTQYFGPGTRLTVL.